The 11 T cell receptor beta chains presented below share a single source sample, sequenced in a study of PD-1 blockade in classical Hodgkin lymphoma. The time point: cycle 4 day 1 (C4D1), after less than seven weeks of nivolumab. Every patient experienced relapse after autologous stem cell transplantation, and brentuximab vedotin exposure varied. Produced via immunoSEQ multiplex PCR; TCRdb's table is partial and in-frame only. Seen here are several thousand clones, less than 90% observed once, and the top ten hold 42%. Specimen: peripheral blood mononuclear cells (PBMCs), collected before the fourth cycle of nivolumab. These TCRs come from a human donor with classical Hodgkin lymphoma.

DNA of the CDR3: TGTGCCAGCAGCTTGGCTGGTCACAATGAGCAGTTCTTC. Residues: CASSLAGHNEQFF. The V and J genes are TRBV7-3 and TRBJ2-1; D is unclear. The CDR3 is 13 amino acids. CDR1 and CDR2 (germline): SGHTA, FQGTGA. V lost 3 bases and J lost 5, with 8 bases in between.

This clone occurred a few times. CDR3 in amino acids: CASSIRYGYTF. The CDR3 nucleotides are TGTGCCAGTAGTATTCGCTATGGCTACACCTTC. The chain recombines TRBV19 with TRBJ1-2; no definite D call. CDR1 is LNHDA, CDR2 SQIVND, per germline (reference sequence). The CDR3 runs 11 residues. Trimming removed 3 bases from V and 4 bases from J, with 3 bases in between. The full variable domain, completed using reference TRBV19 and TRBJ1-2, is DGGITQSPKYLFRKEGQNVTLSCEQNLNHDAMYWYRQDPGQGLRLIYYSQIVNDFQKGDIAEGYSVSREKKESFPLTVTSAQKNPTAFYLCASSIRYGYTFGSGTRLTVV.

The V and J genes are TRBV7-6 and TRBJ1-5; the match to TRBD1 covers 8 bases. Trimming took 8 bases from V and 6 from J; bases not matched to a gene: 6. The germline V gene has CDR1 SGHVS and CDR2 FNYEAQ. The CDR3 is made up of 13 amino acids. Here the CDR3 reads CASLDRAIQPQHF. The CDR3 nucleotides read TGTGCCAGCCTGGACAGGGCCATTCAGCCCCAGCATTTT.

This clone has only one observation. Additional DNA sequences in this sample encode the identical CDR3. This chain links TRBV7-3 with TRBJ2-1; D is ambiguous. The germline V and J ends were trimmed by 2 bases and 3 bases, with 14 bases remaining between them. CDR1 SGHTA and CDR2 FQGTGA come from the germline V gene. The CDR3 contains 16 residues. The CDR3 region has the DNA TGTGCCAGCAGCTTATCAGGCAGCCCGGACTACAATGAGCAGTTCTTC. Translation gives CASSLSGSPDYNEQFF.

The CDR3 loop reads CASRRTELNIQYF. In DNA, the CDR3 is TGTGCCAGCAGAAGGACAGAGTTAAACATTCAGTACTTC. The chain joins TRBV6-5 to TRBJ2-4, with D perhaps TRBD1 (6 bases). The V end was cut by 6 bases, the J end by 6 bases, with 12 bases between. The CDR3 length is 13 residues. Germline loops: CDR1 MNHEY, CDR2 SVGAGI.

The rearrangement joins TRBV6-6 to TRBJ2-1; 9 positions agree with TRBD1. The ends lost 7 bases at V and 7 bases at J; junction bases unmatched: 8. Germline values: CDR1 MNHNY, CDR2 SVGAGI (reference sequence). CDR3 length equals 14 residues. The CDR3 is CASTKGQGRNEQFF. CDR3 bases: TGTGCCAGCACCAAGGGACAGGGCCGAAATGAGCAGTTCTTC.

CDR3: CASSLDGLPGEANGYTF. CDR3 in DNA: TGCGCCAGCAGCTTGGACGGGCTCCCGGGGGAAGCGAACGGCTACACCTTC. The chain employs TRBV5-1 and TRBJ1-2, with D possibly TRBD1 on 5 matching bases. Germline CDR1 is SGHRS and CDR2 is YFSETQ. V was pared by 0 bases and J by 8 bases, with 23 bases between. The CDR3 spans 17 residues.

The chain has TRBV28 and TRBJ2-7; TRBD2 matches 12 bases. The CDR3 extends over 14 amino acids. After removal of 3 bases from V and 7 bases from J, the junction contained 4 bases not matched to a gene. From germline, CDR1 is MDHEN and CDR2 SYDVKM. Written as DNA, the CDR3 is TGTGCCAGCAGTTTTTCCCTAGCGGGAGGGGAGCAGTACGTC. This encodes CASSFSLAGGEQYV.

This chain joins TRBV6-5 and TRBJ1-4; D not certain. CDR3 length: 15 amino acids. The V gene's germline CDR1 is MNHEY and CDR2 SVGAGI. V was cut by 2 bases and J by 1 base, with 8 bases left in between. This CDR3 is CASSYARGTNEKLFF. Written as DNA, the CDR3 is TGTGCCAGCAGTTACGCGCGGGGAACTAATGAAAAACTGTTTTTT.

The V gene is TRBV29-1, the J gene TRBJ1-1; D may be TRBD1 (6 bases). Germline assignment: CDR1 SQVTM and CDR2 ANQGSEA. The CDR3 is 13 residues long. V was shortened by 4 bases and J by 5 bases, with 14 bases between the two germline ends. CDR3: CSVGTGPETEAFF. DNA of the CDR3: TGCAGCGTTGGCACAGGGCCGGAGACTGAAGCTTTCTTT.

The V gene is TRBV6-5, the J gene TRBJ2-4; TRBD2 is a possible D gene (5 bases). This CDR3 spans 12 amino acids. Germline lookup yields CDR1 MNHEY and CDR2 SVGAGI. V dropped 4 bases and J dropped 8 bases, with 9 bases sitting between them. The CDR3 DNA is TGTGCCAGCAGTTCTCGGCGGGACATTCAGTACTTC. It specifies CASSSRRDIQYF.